Given below is one TCR beta chain in context. Its antigen is currently unknown. The junction had 13 bases not matched to a gene; V was cut back by 10 bases and J by 3 bases. CDR1 is SEHNR and CDR2 is FQNEAQ in the germline V gene (reference sequence). The CDR3 sequence is 16 residues long. These data come from a study of post-analysis software for immune sequencing data. Study conclusions and caveats: Patients used roughly five TRBV segments, including TRBV5-6, TRBV5-1 and TRBV20-1, more often than controls. Pronounced co-clustering by F measure was evident among identically batched samples. Relative to controls, patients with multiple sclerosis showed significantly lower normalized Chao1 diversity.

Prepared TCR beta cDNA libraries contained unique molecular identifiers. Roughly 500,000 cDNA molecules were obtained from around 0.96 to 9.9 million T cells. Each CDR3 protein is one row after TCRdb ran MiXCR on the PCR reads. In the table there are approximately 460,000 distinct CDR3 sequences, under 55% of which are singletons. The chain uses TRBV7-9 and TRBJ2-3; TRBD1 agrees at 10 bases. Input material: blood. The receptor was isolated from a girl aged 5-17 years with multiple sclerosis. The CDR3 DNA is TGTGCCACCCAAATTCCGGGACAGGGGTTGACAGATACGCAGTATTTT. It codes for CATQIPGQGLTDTQYF.